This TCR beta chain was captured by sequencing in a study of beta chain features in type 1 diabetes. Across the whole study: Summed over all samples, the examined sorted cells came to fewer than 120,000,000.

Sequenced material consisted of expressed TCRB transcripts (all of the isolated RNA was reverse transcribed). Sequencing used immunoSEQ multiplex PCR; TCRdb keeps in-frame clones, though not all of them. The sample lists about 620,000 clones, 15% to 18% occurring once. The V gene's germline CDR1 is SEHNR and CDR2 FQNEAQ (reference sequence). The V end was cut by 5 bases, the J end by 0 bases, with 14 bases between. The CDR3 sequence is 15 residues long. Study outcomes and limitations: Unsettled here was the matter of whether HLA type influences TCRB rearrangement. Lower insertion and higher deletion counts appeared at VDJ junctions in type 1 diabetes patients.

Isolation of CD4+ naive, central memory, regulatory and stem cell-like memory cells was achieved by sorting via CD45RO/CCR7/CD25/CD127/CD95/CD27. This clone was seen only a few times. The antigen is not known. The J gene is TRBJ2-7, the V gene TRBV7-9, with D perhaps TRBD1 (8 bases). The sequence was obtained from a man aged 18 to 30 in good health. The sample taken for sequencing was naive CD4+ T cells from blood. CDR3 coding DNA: TGTGCCAGCAGCCCAAACAGGGGGGGCTCCTACGAGCAGTACTTC. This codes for CASSPNRGGSYEQYF.